The 14 T cell receptor beta chains below all came from one sample that was sequenced in a study of vaccination and CD4 T cells after COVID-19. As for treatment: approximately 10-day PBMC culture with coronavirus spike peptide pools or control peptides (ViraFEST assay). Researchers used the Oncomine TCR Beta short-read assay to sequence DNA from cultured CD4+ T cells. TCRdb reanalysed the PCR reads using MiXCR and keeps one entry per CDR3 protein. This sample has around 14,000 distinct CDR3 sequences; less than 75% occur once, and the top ten carry about 11%. These receptors have no identified antigens. Sequences were obtained from CD4+ T cells from blood, cultured in vitro. Receptors originate from a human donor who had recovered from COVID-19.

J is TRBJ2-3 and V is TRBV7-2, with D possibly TRBD2 on 5 matching bases. Trimming stripped 0 bases from V and 8 bases from J, with 12 bases between. Per the germline V gene, CDR1 is SGHTA and CDR2 is FQGNSA. CDR3 size: 14 residues. CDR3 amino acids: CASSLATLRGTQYF. CDR3 nucleotide sequence: TGTGCCAGCAGCTTAGCCACTTTACGGGGTACGCAGTATTTT. The complete variable domain, with remaining parts taken from reference TRBV7-2 and TRBJ2-3, reads GAGVSQSPSNKVTEKGKDVELRCDPISGHTALYWYRQSLGQGLEFLIYFQGNSAPDKSGLPSDRFSAERTGGSVSTLTIQRTQQEDSAVYLCASSLATLRGTQYFGPGTRLTVL.

V gene TRBV27 combines with J gene TRBJ2-7, with 11 bases matching TRBD2. This CDR3 is 13 amino acids long. Unmatched junction bases numbered 8, after V lost 8 bases and J lost 8 bases. Per the germline V gene, CDR1 is MNHEY and CDR2 is SMNVEV (reference sequence). This CDR3 reads CASRSLAGVKQYF. CDR3 DNA sequence: TGTGCCAGCCGGTCACTAGCGGGAGTAAAGCAGTACTTC.

CDR3 in DNA: TGTGCCAGCAGTGTGGAAAGGGGCGGTGGTCAGCCCCAGCATTTT. Protein product: CASSVERGGGQPQHF. The chain recombines TRBV6-1 with TRBJ1-5; a possible D gene is TRBD1 (5 bases). Germline V gene sequence: CDR1 MNHNS, CDR2 SASEGT. V was trimmed by 4 bases and J by 6 bases, leaving 16 bases between them. The CDR3 runs 15 residues.

This clonotype appeared a single time. The chain is built from TRBV27 and TRBJ1-3, with TRBD1 as a possible D gene (6 bases). Germline V gene lookup returns CDR1 MNHEY and CDR2 SMNVEV (reference sequence). The CDR3 contains 15 residues. The ends were cut back, 0 bases at V and 2 bases at J, with 8 bases in the middle. This chain's CDR3 is CASSLSPGAGNTIYF. CDR3 DNA sequence: TGTGCCAGCAGTTTATCCCCAGGGGCTGGAAACACCATATATTTT.

The chain combines TRBV28 with TRBJ2-2; D ambiguous. The germline gives CDR1 MDHEN, CDR2 SYDVKM. Between the trimmed V and J ends, which lost 0 bases and 5 bases, there was a span of 10 bases. The CDR3 consists of 15 residues. The CDR3 DNA is TGTGCCAGCAGTTTATGGGGCGCAAGGACCGGGGAGCTGTTTTTT. It specifies CASSLWGARTGELFF.

This chain uses TRBV18 with TRBJ2-5; TRBD2 matches 7 bases. The CDR3 runs to 14 residues. V lost 3 bases to trimming and J lost 1 base; unmatched junction nucleotides: 2. Per the germline V gene, CDR1 is KGHSH and CDR2 is LQKENI. CDR3 DNA sequence: TGTGCCAGCTCACCGGGCGGGAGCCAAGAGACCCAGTACTTC. Translating gives CASSPGGSQETQYF.

This chain connects TRBV6-2 or TRBV6-3 to TRBJ1-5, with 7 bases matching TRBD1. The germline CDR1 and CDR2 sequences are MNHEY and SVGEGT. V lost 6 bases to trimming and J lost 2 bases; unmatched junction nucleotides: 4. CDR3 size: 14 residues. The CDR3 sequence: CASRPQGRNQPQHF. As DNA, the CDR3 is TGTGCCAGCAGACCACAGGGGCGCAATCAGCCCCAGCATTTT.

This chain links TRBV28 with TRBJ2-2, with 8 bases aligning to TRBD1. The CDR3 runs 15 residues. CDR1 is MDHEN, CDR2 SYDVKM, per germline. Germline trimming cut 7 bases from V and 4 bases from J; bases unmatched to any gene: 8. The CDR3 protein is CASTTGGSGTGELFF. CDR3 DNA sequence: TGTGCCAGCACCACAGGGGGATCTGGCACCGGGGAGCTGTTTTTT.

The chain uses TRBV6-1 and TRBJ1-5, with 11 bases lining up with TRBD1. The CDR3 consists of 17 residues. Germline values: CDR1 MNHNS, CDR2 SASEGT. V shed 6 bases, J shed 3 bases, and the junction held 10 bases outside the gene matches. The CDR3: CASSPFGDRGSNQPQHF. The CDR3 region has the DNA TGTGCCAGCAGCCCCTTTGGGGACAGGGGGTCCAATCAGCCCCAGCATTTT.

In this sample, this clonotype turned up once. The chain is built from TRBV2 and TRBJ2-3, with D unclear. CDR1 is SNHLY and CDR2 is FYNNEI in the germline V gene. CDR3 size: 11 residues. Between the trimmed V and J ends, which lost 7 bases and 5 bases, there was a span of 7 bases. The CDR3, as DNA: TGTGCCAGCACTCCACTAGATACGCAGTATTTT. Residues: CASTPLDTQYF. The full variable domain, rest sourced from reference TRBV2 and TRBJ2-3, is EPEVTQTPSHQVTQMGQEVILRCVPISNHLYFYWYRQILGQKVEFLVSFYNNEISEKSEIFDDQFSVERPDGSNFTLKIRSTKLEDSAMYFCASTPLDTQYFGPGTRLTVL.

This CDR3 is CSARGGFGANEKLFF. The CDR3 bases are TGCAGTGCTAGAGGGGGATTTGGGGCTAATGAAAAACTGTTTTTT. J is TRBJ1-4 and V is TRBV20-1; no clear D gene. V gave up 1 base and J gave up 3 bases, with 12 bases separating them. This CDR3 comprises 15 residues. Germline-derived CDR1 and CDR2 are DFQATT and SNEGSKA (reference sequence).

J is TRBJ1-5 and V is TRBV20-1; 8 positions agree with TRBD1. The V segment lost 3 bases and the J segment 7 bases; nucleotides outside the gene matches: 5. Germline V gene lookup returns CDR1 DFQATT and CDR2 SNEGSKA (reference sequence). The CDR3 totals 13 residues. The CDR3 reads CSARSGGVQPQHF. For the CDR3, the DNA is TGCAGTGCTAGGTCAGGGGGCGTCCAGCCCCAGCATTTT.

The J gene is TRBJ2-4, the V gene TRBV20-1; TRBD2 agrees at 8 bases. J lost 0 bases, V lost 5 bases, and 12 bases had no gene match. CDR1 DFQATT and CDR2 SNEGSKA come from the germline V gene (reference sequence). The CDR3 has 17 residues. CDR3 in DNA: TGCAGTGCTGGCCTATCAAGCGGGGGTTTAGCCAAAAACATTCAGTACTTC. This sequence encodes CSAGLSSGGLAKNIQYF.

This clonotype turned up a few times. The J gene is TRBJ2-7, the V gene TRBV28; 9 bases align to TRBD2. CDR3 length: 16 amino acids. CDR1 is MDHEN, CDR2 SYDVKM, per germline. V trimming: 6 bases; J trimming: 2 bases; junction bases outside the gene matches: 11. In nucleotides, the CDR3 is TGTGCCAGCAGGCAGAATAGCGGGAGTGGCACCTACGAGCAGTACTTC. Its protein is CASRQNSGSGTYEQYF.